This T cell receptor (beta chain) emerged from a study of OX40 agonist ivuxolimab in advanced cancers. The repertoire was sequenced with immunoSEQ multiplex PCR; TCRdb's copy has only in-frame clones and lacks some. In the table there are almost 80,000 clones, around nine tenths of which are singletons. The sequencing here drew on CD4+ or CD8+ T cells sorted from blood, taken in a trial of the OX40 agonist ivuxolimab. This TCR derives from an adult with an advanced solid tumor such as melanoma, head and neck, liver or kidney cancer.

CDR3 in DNA: TGTGCCAGCAGCTTGGATTCCAGGGTGAACACCGGGGAGCTGTTTTTT. It codes for CASSLDSRVNTGELFF. V gene TRBV5-4 combines with J gene TRBJ2-2, with a weak D call TRBD1 (5 bases). CDR1 and CDR2 (germline): SGHNT, YYREEE (reference sequence). The germline V and J ends were trimmed by 0 bases and 1 base, with 10 bases remaining between them. The CDR3 contains 16 residues.